This TCR beta chain is from a study of T cells in Graves' hyperthyroidism and ophthalmopathy. About the study: Peripheral blood specimens were obtained at initial diagnosis, prior to any treatment.

This CDR3 is built from 16 residues. CDR1 is SGHAT and CDR2 is FQNNGV in the germline V gene. The V and J ends lost 2 bases and 2 bases respectively, with 16 bases between them. TCR beta CDR3 region amplification was performed from RNA transcripts. Using the HTBI primer set, a first-round RT-PCR was run on the TCR CDR3. TCRdb re-called the multiplex PCR reads with MiXCR, one entry per CDR3 protein. The top ten hold 47% of the sample, which has hundreds of thousands of distinct CDR3 sequences, less than 20% seen once. About this clonotype itself: What it recognizes is unknown.

Patients with ophthalmopathy all had a Clinical Activity Score of at least 3, a NOSPECS grade of at least 4 and duration under 3 months. Uncontrolled infection, other autoimmune disease, pregnancy or lactation barred patients from enrollment. Whole-study results and caveats: Ophthalmopathy got predicted by the model a median about 6.5 months before its onset.

V gene TRBV11-2 combines with J gene TRBJ2-7; D tentatively fits TRBD1 or TRBD2 (6 bases each). The specimen sequenced was blood. This receptor was obtained from a middle-aged man with Graves' ophthalmopathy. The CDR3 reads CASSLSLLGGTYEQYF. CDR3 DNA: TGTGCCAGCAGCTTAAGTCTCCTGGGGGGCACCTACGAGCAGTACTTC.